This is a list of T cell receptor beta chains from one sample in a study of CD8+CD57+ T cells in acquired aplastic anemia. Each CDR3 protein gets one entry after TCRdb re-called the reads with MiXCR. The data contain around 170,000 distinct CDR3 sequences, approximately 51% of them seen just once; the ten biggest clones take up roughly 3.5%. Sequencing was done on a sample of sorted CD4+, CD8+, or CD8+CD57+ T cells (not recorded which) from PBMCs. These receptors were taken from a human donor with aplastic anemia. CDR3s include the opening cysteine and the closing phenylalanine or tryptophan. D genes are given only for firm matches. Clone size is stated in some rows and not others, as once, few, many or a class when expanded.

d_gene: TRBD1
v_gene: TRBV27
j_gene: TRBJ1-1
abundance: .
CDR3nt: TGTGCCGGCAGTGCAGGGGGGAACACTGAAGCTTTCTTT
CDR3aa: CAGSAGGNTEAFF

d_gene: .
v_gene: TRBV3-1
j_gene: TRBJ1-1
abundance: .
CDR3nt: TGTGCCAGCAGCCATCATCAGGACAACACTGAAGCTTTCTTT
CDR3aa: CASSHHQDNTEAFF

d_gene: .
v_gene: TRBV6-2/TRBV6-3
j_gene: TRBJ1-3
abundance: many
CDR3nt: TGTGCCAGCAGTCCATACTCTGGAAACACCATATATTTT
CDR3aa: CASSPYSGNTIYF

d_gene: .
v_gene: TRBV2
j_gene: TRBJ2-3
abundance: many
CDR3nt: TGTGCCAGCAAAGAGTGGGATACGCAGTATTTT
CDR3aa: CASKEWDTQYF

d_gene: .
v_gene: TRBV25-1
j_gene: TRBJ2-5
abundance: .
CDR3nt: TGTGCCAGTATTCCCCCGGGGTCCGAGACCCAGTACTTC
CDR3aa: CASIPPGSETQYF

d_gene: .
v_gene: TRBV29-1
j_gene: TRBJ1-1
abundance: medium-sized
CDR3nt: TGCAGCGCTGACGTGCCAGGGAAAGCTTTCTTT
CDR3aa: CSADVPGKAFF

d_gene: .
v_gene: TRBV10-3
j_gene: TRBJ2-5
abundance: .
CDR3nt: TGTGCCATCAGTGTCAGGGCGTGGGAGACCCAGTACTTC
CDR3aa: CAISVRAWETQYF

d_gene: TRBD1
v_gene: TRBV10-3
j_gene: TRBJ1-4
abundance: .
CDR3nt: TGTGCCATAAAGACAGGGTCCGAAAAACTGTTTTTT
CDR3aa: CAIKTGSEKLFF

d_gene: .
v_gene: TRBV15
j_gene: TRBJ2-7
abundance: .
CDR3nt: TGTGCCACCAGCAGGGGACGGTTACCCGGGACACTATCCTACGAGCAGTACTTC
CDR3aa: CATSRGRLPGTLSYEQYF

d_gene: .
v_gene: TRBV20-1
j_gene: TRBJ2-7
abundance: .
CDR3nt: TGCAGTGCTAGAGATCCACAGGCCTCCTACGAGCAGTACTTC
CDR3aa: CSARDPQASYEQYF

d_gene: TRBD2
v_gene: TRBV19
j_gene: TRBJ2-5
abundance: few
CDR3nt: TGTGCCTCCAAGGGAGGGGAGACCCAGTACTTC
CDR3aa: CASKGGETQYF

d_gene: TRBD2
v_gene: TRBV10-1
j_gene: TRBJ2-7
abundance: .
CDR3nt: TGCGCCAGCAGCTCCGGGACTAGAATCTACGAGCAGTACTTC
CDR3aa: CASSSGTRIYEQYF

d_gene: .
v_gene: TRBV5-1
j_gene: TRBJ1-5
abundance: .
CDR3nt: TGCGCCAGCAGCTTGGCCCGACAGTCGAATCAGCCCCAGCATTTT
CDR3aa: CASSLARQSNQPQHF

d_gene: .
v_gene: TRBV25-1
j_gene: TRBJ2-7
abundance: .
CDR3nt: TGTGCCAGCGGTATATTCTACGAGCAGTACTTC
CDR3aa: CASGIFYEQYF

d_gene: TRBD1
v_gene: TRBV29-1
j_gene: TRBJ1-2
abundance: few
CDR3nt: TGCAGCACAAACAGGGGGCTTACTAACTATGGCTACACCTTC
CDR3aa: CSTNRGLTNYGYTF